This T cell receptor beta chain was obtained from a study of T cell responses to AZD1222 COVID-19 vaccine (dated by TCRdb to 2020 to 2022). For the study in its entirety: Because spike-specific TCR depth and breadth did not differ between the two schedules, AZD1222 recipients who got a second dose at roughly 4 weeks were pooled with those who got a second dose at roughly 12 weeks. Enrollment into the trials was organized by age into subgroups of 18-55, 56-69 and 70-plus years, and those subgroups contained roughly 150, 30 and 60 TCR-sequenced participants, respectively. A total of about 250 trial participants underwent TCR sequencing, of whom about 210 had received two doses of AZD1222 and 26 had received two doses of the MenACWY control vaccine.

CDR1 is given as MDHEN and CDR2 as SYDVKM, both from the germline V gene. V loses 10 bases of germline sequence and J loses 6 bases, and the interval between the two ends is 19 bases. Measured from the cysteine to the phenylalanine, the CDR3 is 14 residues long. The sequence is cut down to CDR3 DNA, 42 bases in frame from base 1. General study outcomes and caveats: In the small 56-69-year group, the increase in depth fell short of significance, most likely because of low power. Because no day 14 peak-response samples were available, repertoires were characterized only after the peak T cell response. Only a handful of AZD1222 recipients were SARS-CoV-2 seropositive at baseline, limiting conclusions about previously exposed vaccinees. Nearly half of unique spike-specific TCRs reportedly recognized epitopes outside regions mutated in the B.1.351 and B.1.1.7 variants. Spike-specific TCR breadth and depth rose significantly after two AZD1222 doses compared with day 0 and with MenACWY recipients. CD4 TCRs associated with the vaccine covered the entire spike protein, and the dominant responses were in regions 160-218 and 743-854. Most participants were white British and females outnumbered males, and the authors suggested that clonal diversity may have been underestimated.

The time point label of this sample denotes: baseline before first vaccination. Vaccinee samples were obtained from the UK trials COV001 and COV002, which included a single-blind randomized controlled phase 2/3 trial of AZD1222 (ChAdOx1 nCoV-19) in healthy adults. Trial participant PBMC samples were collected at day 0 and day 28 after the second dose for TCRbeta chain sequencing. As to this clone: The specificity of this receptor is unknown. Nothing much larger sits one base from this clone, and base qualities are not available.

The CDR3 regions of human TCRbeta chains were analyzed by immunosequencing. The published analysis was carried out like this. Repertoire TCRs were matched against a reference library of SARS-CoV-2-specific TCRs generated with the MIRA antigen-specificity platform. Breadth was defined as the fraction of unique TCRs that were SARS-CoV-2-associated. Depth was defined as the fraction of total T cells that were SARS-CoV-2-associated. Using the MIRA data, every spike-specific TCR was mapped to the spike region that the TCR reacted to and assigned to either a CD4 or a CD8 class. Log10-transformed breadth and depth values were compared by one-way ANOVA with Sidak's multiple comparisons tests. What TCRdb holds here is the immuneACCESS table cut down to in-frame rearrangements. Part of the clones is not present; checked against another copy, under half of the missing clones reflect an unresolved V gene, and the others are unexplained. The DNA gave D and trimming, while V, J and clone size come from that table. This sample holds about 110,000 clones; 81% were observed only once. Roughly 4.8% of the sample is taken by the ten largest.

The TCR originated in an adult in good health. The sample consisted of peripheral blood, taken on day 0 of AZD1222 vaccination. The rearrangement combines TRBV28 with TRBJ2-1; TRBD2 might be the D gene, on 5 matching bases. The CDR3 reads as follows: CATPYGPRGNEQFF. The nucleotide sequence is TGTGCCACCCCGTACGGACCTCGGGGCAATGAGCAGTTCTTC.